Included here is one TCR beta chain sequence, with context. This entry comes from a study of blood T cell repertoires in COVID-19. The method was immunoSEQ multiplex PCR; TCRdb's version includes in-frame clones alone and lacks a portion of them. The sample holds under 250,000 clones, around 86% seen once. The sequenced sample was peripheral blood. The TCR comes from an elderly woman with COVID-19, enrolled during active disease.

The CDR3 loop reads CAIAGGKGKETQYF. The CDR3 coding sequence is TGTGCGATCGCAGGGGGGAAGGGGAAAGAGACCCAGTACTTC. The rearrangement joins TRBV28 to TRBJ2-5, with D possibly matching TRBD1 (7 bases). Germline CDR1 MDHEN, CDR2 SYDVKM. The CDR3 runs 14 residues.